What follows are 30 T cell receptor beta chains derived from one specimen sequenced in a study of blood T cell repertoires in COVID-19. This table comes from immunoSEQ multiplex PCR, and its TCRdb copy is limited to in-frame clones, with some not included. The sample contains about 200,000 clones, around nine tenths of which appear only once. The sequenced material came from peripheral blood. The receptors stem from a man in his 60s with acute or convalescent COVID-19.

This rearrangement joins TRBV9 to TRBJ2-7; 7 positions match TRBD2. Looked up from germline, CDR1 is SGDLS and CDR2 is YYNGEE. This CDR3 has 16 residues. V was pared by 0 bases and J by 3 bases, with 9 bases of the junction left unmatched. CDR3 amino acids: CASSVVREIDIYEQYF. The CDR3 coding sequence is TGTGCCAGCAGCGTAGTGCGGGAGATAGATATCTACGAGCAGTACTTC.

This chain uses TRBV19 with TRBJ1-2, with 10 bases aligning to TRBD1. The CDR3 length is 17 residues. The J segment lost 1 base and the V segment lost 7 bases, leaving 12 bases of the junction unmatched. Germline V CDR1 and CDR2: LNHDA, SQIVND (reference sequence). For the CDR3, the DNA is TGTGCCAGTACCCCAAGTCCCGGGACAGGGGTTAACTATGGCTACACCTTC. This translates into CASTPSPGTGVNYGYTF. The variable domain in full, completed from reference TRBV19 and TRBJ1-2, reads DGGITQSPKYLFRKEGQNVTLSCEQNLNHDAMYWYRQDPGQGLRLIYYSQIVNDFQKGDIAEGYSVSREKKESFPLTVTSAQKNPTAFYLCASTPSPGTGVNYGYTFGSGTRLTVV.

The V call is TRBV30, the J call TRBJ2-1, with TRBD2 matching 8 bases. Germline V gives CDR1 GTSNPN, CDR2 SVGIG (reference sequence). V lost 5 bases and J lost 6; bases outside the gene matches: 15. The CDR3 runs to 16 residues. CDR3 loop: CAWGTGGRSYGNEQFF. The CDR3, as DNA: TGTGCCTGGGGGACGGGGGGGCGTTCATACGGCAATGAGCAGTTCTTC.

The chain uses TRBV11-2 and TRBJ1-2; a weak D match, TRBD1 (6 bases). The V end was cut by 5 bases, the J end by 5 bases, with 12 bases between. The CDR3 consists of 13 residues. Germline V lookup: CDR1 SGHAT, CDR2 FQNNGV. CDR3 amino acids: CASSQGQGYGYTF. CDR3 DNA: TGTGCCAGCAGCCAGGGACAAGGTTATGGCTACACCTTC. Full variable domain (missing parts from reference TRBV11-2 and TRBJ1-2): EAGVAQSPRYKIIEKRQSVAFWCNPISGHATLYWYQQILGQGPKLLIQFQNNGVVDDSQLPKDRFSAERLKGVDSTLKIQPAKLEDSAVYLCASSQGQGYGYTFGSGTRLTVV.

The CDR3 DNA follows: TGCGCCAGCAGCCACGTAGAACAGGGGTTCCCCAGCAATCAGCCCCAGCATTTT. It encodes CASSHVEQGFPSNQPQHF. This sequence joins TRBV4-1 and TRBJ1-5; the match to TRBD1 covers 7 bases. CDR3 length: 18 amino acids. Germline CDR1 and CDR2: MGHRA and YSYEKL. Trimming cost V 3 bases and J 1 base; bases outside gene matches: 12.

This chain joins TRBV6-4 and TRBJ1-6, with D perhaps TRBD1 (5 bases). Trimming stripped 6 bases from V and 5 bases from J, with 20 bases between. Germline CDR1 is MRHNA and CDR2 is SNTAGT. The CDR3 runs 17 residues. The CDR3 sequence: CASSRTRNGRDNSPLHF. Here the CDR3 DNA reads TGTGCCAGCAGCAGGACACGCAACGGGAGGGATAATTCACCCCTCCACTTT.

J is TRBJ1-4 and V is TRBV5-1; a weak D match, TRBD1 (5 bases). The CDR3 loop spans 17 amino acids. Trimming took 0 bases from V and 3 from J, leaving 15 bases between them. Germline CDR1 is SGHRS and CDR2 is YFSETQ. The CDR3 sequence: CASSLAGRVLSNEKLFF. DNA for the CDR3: TGCGCCAGCAGCTTGGCTGGCAGGGTGTTGTCTAATGAAAAACTGTTTTTT.

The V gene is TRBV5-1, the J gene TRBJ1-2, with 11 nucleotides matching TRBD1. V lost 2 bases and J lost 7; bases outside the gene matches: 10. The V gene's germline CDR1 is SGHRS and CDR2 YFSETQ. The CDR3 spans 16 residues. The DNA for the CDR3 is TGCGCCAGCAGCTTCCTCGCCGGACAGGGGGCCGCTGGCTACACCTTC. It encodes CASSFLAGQGAAGYTF.

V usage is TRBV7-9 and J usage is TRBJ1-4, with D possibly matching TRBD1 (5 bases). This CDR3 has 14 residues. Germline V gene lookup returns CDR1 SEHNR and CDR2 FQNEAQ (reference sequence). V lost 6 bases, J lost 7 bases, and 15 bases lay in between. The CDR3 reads CASSSQGRREKLFF. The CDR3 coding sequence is TGTGCCAGCAGTTCTCAGGGTCGTCGTGAAAAACTGTTTTTT.

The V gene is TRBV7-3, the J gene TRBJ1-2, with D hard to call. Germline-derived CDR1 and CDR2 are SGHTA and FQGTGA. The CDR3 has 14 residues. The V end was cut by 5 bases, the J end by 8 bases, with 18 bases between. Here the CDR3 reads CASSGSGLAGGYTF. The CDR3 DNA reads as TGTGCCAGCAGCGGTTCCGGGTTAGCTGGGGGCTACACCTTC.

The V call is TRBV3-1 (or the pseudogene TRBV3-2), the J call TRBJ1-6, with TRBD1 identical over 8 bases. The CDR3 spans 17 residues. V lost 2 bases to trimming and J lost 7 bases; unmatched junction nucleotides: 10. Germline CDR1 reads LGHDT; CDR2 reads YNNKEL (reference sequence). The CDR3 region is CASSQPRTGRGNSPLHF. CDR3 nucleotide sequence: TGTGCCAGCAGCCAACCCCGGACAGGGCGAGGAAATTCACCCCTCCACTTT.

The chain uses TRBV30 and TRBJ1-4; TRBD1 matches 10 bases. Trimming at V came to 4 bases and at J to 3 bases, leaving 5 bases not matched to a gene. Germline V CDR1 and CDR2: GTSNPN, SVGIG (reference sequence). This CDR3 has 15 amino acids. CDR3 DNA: TGTGCCTGGAACCGACAGGGGGCGTCTAATGAAAAACTGTTTTTT. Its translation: CAWNRQGASNEKLFF. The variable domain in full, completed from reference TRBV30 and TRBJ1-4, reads SQTIHQWPATLVQPVGSPLSLECTVEGTSNPNLYWYRQAAGRGLQLLFYSVGIGQISSEVPQNLSASRPQDRQFILSSKKLLLSDSGFYLCAWNRQGASNEKLFFGSGTQLSVL.

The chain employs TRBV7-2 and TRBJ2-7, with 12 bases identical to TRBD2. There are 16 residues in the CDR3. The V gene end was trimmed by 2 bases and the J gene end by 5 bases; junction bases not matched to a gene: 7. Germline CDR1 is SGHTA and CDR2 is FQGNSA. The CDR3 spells CASSLSLAGGPHEQYF. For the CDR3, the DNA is TGTGCCAGCAGCTTATCCCTAGCGGGGGGGCCCCACGAGCAGTACTTC.

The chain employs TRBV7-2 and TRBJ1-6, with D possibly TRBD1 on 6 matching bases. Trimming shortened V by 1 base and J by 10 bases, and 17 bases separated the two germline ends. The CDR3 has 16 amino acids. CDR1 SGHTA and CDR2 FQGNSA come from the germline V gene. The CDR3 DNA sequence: TGTGCCAGCAGCTTAGGCCTTCACAGGGAAGGATCACCCCTCCACTTT. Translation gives CASSLGLHREGSPLHF.

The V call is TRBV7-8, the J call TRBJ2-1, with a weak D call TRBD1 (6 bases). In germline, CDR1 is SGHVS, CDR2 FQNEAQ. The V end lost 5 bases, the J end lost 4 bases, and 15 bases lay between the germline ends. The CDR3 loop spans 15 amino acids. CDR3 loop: CASSPQTGRYNEQFF. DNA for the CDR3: TGTGCCAGCAGCCCCCAGACAGGACGGTACAATGAGCAGTTCTTC. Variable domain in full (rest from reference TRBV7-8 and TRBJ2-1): GAGVSQSPRYKVAKRGQDVALRCDPISGHVSLFWYQQALGQGPEFLTYFQNEAQLDKSGLPSDRFFAERPEGSVSTLKIQRTQQEDSAVYLCASSPQTGRYNEQFFGPGTRLTVL.

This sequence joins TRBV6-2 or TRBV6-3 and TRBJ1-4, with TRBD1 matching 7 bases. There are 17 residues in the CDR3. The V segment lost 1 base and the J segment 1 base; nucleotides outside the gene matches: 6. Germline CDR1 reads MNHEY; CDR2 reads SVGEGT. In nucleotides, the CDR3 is TGTGCCAGCAGTTACTGGTGGAGGGGGCGAACTAATGAAAAACTGTTTTTT. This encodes CASSYWWRGRTNEKLFF.

The DNA of the CDR3 is TGTGCCAGTAGTATTATTTCCGGACAGACTAATGAAAAACTGTTTTTT. Translating gives CASSIISGQTNEKLFF. The genes are TRBV19 and TRBJ1-4; the D gene is possibly TRBD1 (6 bases). Trimming took off 3 bases at V and 2 bases at J, with 13 bases between the two ends. Germline CDR1 LNHDA, CDR2 SQIVND (reference sequence). The CDR3 is 16 residues long.

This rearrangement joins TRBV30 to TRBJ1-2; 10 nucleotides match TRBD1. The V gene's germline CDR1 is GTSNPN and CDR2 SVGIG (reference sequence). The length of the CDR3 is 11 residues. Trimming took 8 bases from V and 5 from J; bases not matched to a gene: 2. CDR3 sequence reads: CARDRGYGYTF. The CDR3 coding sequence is TGTGCCAGGGACAGGGGATATGGCTACACCTTC.

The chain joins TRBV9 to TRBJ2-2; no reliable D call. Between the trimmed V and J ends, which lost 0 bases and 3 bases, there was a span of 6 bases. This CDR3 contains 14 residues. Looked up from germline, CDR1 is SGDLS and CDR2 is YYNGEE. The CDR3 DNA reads TGTGCCAGCAGCGTAGCTTCGGACACCGGGGAGCTGTTTTTT. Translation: CASSVASDTGELFF.

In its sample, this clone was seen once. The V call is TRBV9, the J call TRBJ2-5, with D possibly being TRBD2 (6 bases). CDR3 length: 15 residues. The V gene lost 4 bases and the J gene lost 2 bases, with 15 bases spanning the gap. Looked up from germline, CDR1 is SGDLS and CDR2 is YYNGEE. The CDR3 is CASSSGWREQETQYF. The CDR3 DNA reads TGTGCCAGCAGCTCTGGGTGGAGGGAACAAGAGACCCAGTACTTC.

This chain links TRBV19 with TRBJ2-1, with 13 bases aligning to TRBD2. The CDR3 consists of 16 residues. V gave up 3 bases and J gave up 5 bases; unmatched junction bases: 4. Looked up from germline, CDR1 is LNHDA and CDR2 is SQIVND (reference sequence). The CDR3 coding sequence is TGTGCCAGTAGTATCCGGACTAGCGGGGGTAACAATGAGCAGTTCTTC. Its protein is CASSIRTSGGNNEQFF.

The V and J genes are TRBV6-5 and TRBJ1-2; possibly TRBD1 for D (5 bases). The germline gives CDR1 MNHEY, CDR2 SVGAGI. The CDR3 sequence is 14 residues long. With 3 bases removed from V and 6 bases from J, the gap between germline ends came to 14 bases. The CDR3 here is CASSYRGGSDGYTF. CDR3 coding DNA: TGTGCCAGCAGTTATCGGGGGGGTAGTGATGGCTACACCTTC.

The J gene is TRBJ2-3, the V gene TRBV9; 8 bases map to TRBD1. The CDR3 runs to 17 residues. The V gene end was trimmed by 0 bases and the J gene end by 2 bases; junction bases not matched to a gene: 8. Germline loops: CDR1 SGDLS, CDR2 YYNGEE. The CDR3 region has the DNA TGTGCCAGCAGCGTAGGAGTGGGGCAGGGGGCCACAGATACGCAGTATTTT. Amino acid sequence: CASSVGVGQGATDTQYF.

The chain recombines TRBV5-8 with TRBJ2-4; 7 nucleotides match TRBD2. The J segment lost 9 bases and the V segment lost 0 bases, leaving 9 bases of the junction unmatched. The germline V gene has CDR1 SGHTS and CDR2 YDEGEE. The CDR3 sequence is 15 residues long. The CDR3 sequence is CASSLAAGVMGIQYF. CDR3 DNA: TGTGCCAGCAGCTTGGCCGCGGGAGTGATGGGCATTCAGTACTTC.

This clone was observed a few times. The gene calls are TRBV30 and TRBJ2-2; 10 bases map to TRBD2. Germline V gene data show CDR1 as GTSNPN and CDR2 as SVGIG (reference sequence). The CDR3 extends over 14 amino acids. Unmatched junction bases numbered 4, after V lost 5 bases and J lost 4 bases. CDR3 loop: CAWGGTSVTGELFF. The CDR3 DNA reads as TGTGCCTGGGGGGGGACTAGCGTCACCGGGGAGCTGTTTTTT.

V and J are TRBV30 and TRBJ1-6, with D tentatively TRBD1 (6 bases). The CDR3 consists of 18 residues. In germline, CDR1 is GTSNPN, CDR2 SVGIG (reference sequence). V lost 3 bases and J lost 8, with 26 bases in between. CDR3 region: CAWRKRGSGLADYSPLHF. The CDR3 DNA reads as TGTGCCTGGAGAAAGAGGGGGTCGGGGTTGGCGGATTATTCACCCCTCCACTTT.

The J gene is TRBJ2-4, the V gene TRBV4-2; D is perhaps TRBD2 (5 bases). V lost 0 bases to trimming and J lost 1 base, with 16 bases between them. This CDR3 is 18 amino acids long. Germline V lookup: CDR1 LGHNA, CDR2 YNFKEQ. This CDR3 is CASSQDHGVRWAKNIQYF. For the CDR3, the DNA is TGTGCCAGCAGCCAAGATCACGGGGTAAGGTGGGCCAAAAACATTCAGTACTTC.

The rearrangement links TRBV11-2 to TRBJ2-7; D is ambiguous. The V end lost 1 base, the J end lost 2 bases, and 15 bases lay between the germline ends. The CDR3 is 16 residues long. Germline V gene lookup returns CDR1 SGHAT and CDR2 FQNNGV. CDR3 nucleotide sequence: TGTGCCAGCAGCTTAGTCGCATCTTATCGGGCCTACGAGCAGTACTTC. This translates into CASSLVASYRAYEQYF.

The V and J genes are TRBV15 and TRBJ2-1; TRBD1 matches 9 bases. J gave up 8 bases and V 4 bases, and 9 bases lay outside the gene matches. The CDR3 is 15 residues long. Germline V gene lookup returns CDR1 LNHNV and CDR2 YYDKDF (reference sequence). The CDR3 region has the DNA TGTGCCACCAGCAAGCCGGGACAGGGACTCCATGAGCAGTTCTTC. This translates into CATSKPGQGLHEQFF.

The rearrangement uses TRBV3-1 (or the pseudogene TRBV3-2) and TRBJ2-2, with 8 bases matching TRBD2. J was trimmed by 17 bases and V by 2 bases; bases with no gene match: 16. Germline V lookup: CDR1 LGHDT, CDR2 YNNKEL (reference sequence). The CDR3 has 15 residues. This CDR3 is CASSQSGRGAPPVFF. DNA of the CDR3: TGTGCCAGCAGCCAATCGGGGCGGGGGGCCCCCCCCGTCTTTTTT.